A selection of T cell receptor beta chains follows, all from one sample in a study of CD8+CD57+ T cells in acquired aplastic anemia. From the reads, TCRdb called clonotypes with MiXCR, one entry per CDR3 protein. The sample has under 200,000 distinct CDR3 sequences, around half seen once. Sequenced input: sorted CD4+, CD8+, or CD8+CD57+ T cells (not recorded which) from PBMCs. Every receptor here comes from a human donor with aplastic anemia. Each CDR3 is given with its conserved first and last residue. Fields, in order: clone size, D gene, V gene, CDR3 length, J gene, CDR3 protein, CDR3 DNA. The D gene is left open where the match is weak. Rows may omit the clone size; those that give it use once, few, many or a size class.

many,TRBD2,TRBV6-4,15,TRBJ2-5,CASSPSGRPGETQYF,TGTGCCAGCTCACCTAGCGGGAGGCCGGGGGAGACCCAGTACTTC
NA,NA,TRBV20-1,11,TRBJ1-1,CSASQGFQAFF,TGCAGTGCGTCCCAGGGTTTTCAAGCTTTCTTT
many,NA,TRBV3-1,14,TRBJ1-5,CASSRDTSNQPQHF,TGTGCCAGCAGCCGAGACACTAGCAATCAGCCCCAGCATTTT
few,TRBD1,TRBV15,12,TRBJ2-5,CATSLRGETQYF,TGTGCCACCAGCCTCAGGGGGGAGACCCAGTACTTC
NA,NA,TRBV19,16,TRBJ1-1,CASSIVPQGFDTEAFF,TGTGCCAGTAGTATAGTTCCACAGGGTTTCGACACTGAAGCTTTCTTT
NA,NA,TRBV7-9,15,TRBJ2-7,CASRFRNRFAYEQYF,TGTGCCAGCAGATTCCGAAACAGGTTTGCCTACGAGCAGTACTTC
NA,NA,TRBV25-1,13,TRBJ2-3,CASSDPGTDTQYF,TGTGCCAGCAGTGACCCAGGCACAGATACGCAGTATTTT
NA,NA,TRBV19,15,TRBJ1-6,CASSISVGGMPPLHF,TGTGCCAGTAGTATTTCGGTTGGGGGCATGCCACCCCTCCACTTT
NA,TRBD1,TRBV24-1,13,TRBJ2-7,CATSDSFDRVWYF,TGTGCCACCAGTGATTCTTTTGACAGGGTGTGGTACTTC
many,NA,TRBV12-3/TRBV12-4,14,TRBJ2-7,CASSLEGAIYEQYF,TGTGCCAGCAGTTTGGAGGGGGCCATCTACGAGCAGTACTTC